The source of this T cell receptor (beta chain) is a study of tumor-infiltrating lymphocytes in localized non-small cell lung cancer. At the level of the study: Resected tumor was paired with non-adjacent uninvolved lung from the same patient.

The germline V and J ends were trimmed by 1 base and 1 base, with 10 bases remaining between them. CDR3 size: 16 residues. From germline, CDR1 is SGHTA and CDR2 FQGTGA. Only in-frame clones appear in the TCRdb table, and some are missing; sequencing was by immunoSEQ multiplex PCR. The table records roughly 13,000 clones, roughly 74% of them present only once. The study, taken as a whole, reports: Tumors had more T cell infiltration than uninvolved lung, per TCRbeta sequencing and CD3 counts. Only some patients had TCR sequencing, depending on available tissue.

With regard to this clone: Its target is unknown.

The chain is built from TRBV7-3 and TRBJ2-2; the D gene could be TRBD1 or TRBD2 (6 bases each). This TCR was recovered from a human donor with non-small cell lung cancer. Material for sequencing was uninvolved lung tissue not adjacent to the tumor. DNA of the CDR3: TGTGCCAGCAGCTTAAGGGGGGCGATGAACACCGGGGAGCTGTTTTTT. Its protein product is CASSLRGAMNTGELFF.